Given below is one TCR beta chain in context. The antigen remains undetermined. The sample belongs to a study of T cell responses to AZD1222 COVID-19 vaccine. General study findings and limits: Baseline seropositivity characterized only a handful of AZD1222 recipients. Repertoire collection took place solely once the T cell response had peaked. Nearly half of spike-specific TCRs reportedly target unmutated variant regions. Clonal diversity may have been underestimated, and the donors were mostly white British, with more females than males.

Sequencing was performed with immunoSEQ multiplex PCR; in TCRdb, only in-frame clones are kept and a portion is missing. The sample yields around 140,000 clones, approximately 85% seen once. This CDR3 contains 13 residues. The sequence was collected from an adult who received the MenACWY meningococcal vaccine as a control. Specimen: peripheral blood, collected 28 days after the second dose of the MenACWY control vaccine. This chain uses TRBV21-1 with TRBJ2-7; the table's D call, TRBD1, was not checked against the DNA. TRBV21-1 is marked as a pseudogene. The CDR3 reads CASSKPRDKWQYV. As DNA, the CDR3 is TGTGCCAGCAGCAAACCAAGGGACAAATGGCAGTACGTC.